Below are 27 T cell receptor beta chains sequenced from a single sample in a study of beta chain features in type 1 diabetes (dated by TCRdb to the late 2010s). The library was obtained by the immunoSEQ multiplex PCR assay. The entire amount of isolated RNA was reverse transcribed using the High Capacity cDNA Reverse Transcription Kit, so the sequenced TCRB transcripts were expressed ones. The source is immuneACCESS, and TCRdb retained only in-frame sequences with V and J called. Part of the clones is not carried over; for the studies checked, unresolved V genes explain less than half of this, and the remainder is unexplained. The sample table contains 38,000 or so clones; only one count was recorded for 64% of them. The leading ten clones occupy around 2% of the sample. Specimen: Tregs from blood. Taken with the paper, the label for cell subset or site translates to: regulatory CD4+ T cells. These receptors were collected from a woman aged 25 to 45 in good health.

A few counts support this clone. The rearrangement links TRBV5-1 to TRBJ2-1; TRBD2 matches at 7 bases. Unmatched junction bases numbered 6, after V lost 1 base and J lost 5 bases. Per germline, CDR1 SGHRS and CDR2 YFSETQ. The CDR3 loop spans 15 amino acids. CDR3 nucleotide sequence: TGCGCCAGCAGCTTGTCCAGCGGGACCGACAATGAGCAGTTCTTC. Translated: CASSLSSGTDNEQFF.

The V and J genes are TRBV7-3 and TRBJ2-5, with D perhaps TRBD2 (7 bases). Trimming removed 3 bases from V and 4 bases from J, with 15 bases in between. Germline V CDR1 and CDR2: SGHTA, FQGTGA. This CDR3 is built from 15 residues. CDR3 DNA: TGTGCCAGCAGCTTGGGGGGGGCTGGTGGAGAGACCCAGTACTTC. Amino acid sequence: CASSLGGAGGETQYF. The entire variable domain, with the rest obtained from reference TRBV7-3 and TRBJ2-5, is as follows: GAGVSQTPSNKVTEKGKYVELRCDPISGHTALYWYRQSLGQGPEFLIYFQGTGAADDSGLPNDRFFAVRPEGSVSTLKIQRTERGDSAVYLCASSLGGAGGETQYFGPGTRLLVL.

In its sample, this clone was seen a few times. V is TRBV7-2 and J is TRBJ2-5; D is perhaps TRBD1 (5 bases). Germline loops: CDR1 SGHTA, CDR2 FQGNSA. Trimming stripped 5 bases from V and 3 bases from J, with 16 bases between. The CDR3 length is 15 residues. The CDR3 nucleotides read TGTGCCAGCAGCCTTAACCCTTCCAGGGAAGAGACCCAGTACTTC. Translated: CASSLNPSREETQYF.

The genes are TRBV11-1 and TRBJ1-1; TRBD1 aligns across 8 bases. The V gene end was trimmed by 5 bases and the J gene end by 5 bases; junction bases not matched to a gene: 7. Germline values: CDR1 SGHAT, CDR2 FQDESV (reference sequence). This CDR3 contains 14 residues. Here the CDR3 reads CASSTQGAETEAFF. The CDR3 coding sequence is TGTGCCAGCAGCACGCAGGGGGCGGAAACTGAAGCTTTCTTT. Full variable domain (rest looked up from reference TRBV11-1 and TRBJ1-1): EAEVAQSPRYKITEKSQAVAFWCDPISGHATLYWYRQILGQGPELLVQFQDESVVDDSQLPKDRFSAERLKGVDSTLKIQPAELGDSAMYLCASSTQGAETEAFFGQGTRLTVV.

This chain's CDR3 is CASSGRGRSPGELFF. CDR3 DNA sequence: TGTGCCAGCAGCGGCAGGGGTAGGTCCCCCGGGGAGCTGTTTTTT. The chain is built from TRBV5-5 and TRBJ2-2; tentative D call: TRBD1 (6 bases). Germline CDR1 and CDR2: SGHKS and YYEKEE (reference sequence). This CDR3 is built from 15 residues. With 4 bases removed from V and 6 bases from J, the gap between germline ends came to 16 bases.

This chain links TRBV7-8 with TRBJ2-7; the D is unclear. Germline V gene lookup returns CDR1 SGHVS and CDR2 FQNEAQ. The CDR3 is 14 residues long. V was clipped by 2 bases and J by 7 bases, with 15 bases between them. The CDR3 coding sequence is TGTGCCAGCAGCTTATTTACAGCCCTAAGGGAGCAGTACTTC. Translating it yields CASSLFTALREQYF.

The J gene is TRBJ1-2, the V gene TRBV7-2; 8 positions match TRBD1. The CDR3 consists of 15 residues. Germline V gives CDR1 SGHTA, CDR2 FQGNSA. V shed 1 base and J 2 bases; nucleotides not matched to a gene: 3. Here the CDR3 reads CASSLGTGINYGYTF. The CDR3 DNA sequence: TGTGCCAGCAGCTTAGGGACAGGGATAAACTATGGCTACACCTTC.

V and J are TRBV7-2 and TRBJ2-2; D gene ambiguous. V was trimmed by 1 base and J by 5 bases, leaving 11 bases between them. The CDR3 runs to 15 residues. CDR1 and CDR2 (germline): SGHTA, FQGNSA. The CDR3, as DNA: TGTGCCAGCAGCTTAGGCCCCACGGGTACCGGGGAGCTGTTTTTT. It translates to CASSLGPTGTGELFF.

This chain's CDR3 is CATSRDQDREAFF. CDR3 sequence (DNA): TGTGCCACCAGCAGAGATCAGGACAGGGAGGCTTTCTTT. The chain employs TRBV15 and TRBJ1-1; 8 bases are shared with TRBD1. The V and J ends lost 0 bases and 11 bases, in that order; junction bases with no gene match: 5. The CDR3 has 13 amino acids. Germline loops: CDR1 LNHNV, CDR2 YYDKDF (reference sequence).

The rearrangement links TRBV7-8 to TRBJ1-5; D remains unclear. Per the germline V gene, CDR1 is SGHVS and CDR2 is FQNEAQ. The CDR3 has 14 amino acids. V dropped 5 bases and J dropped 1 base, with 9 bases sitting between them. CDR3: CASSPSQSNQPQHF. CDR3 bases: TGTGCCAGCAGCCCTAGCCAGAGCAATCAGCCCCAGCATTTT.

A few counts support this clone. CDR3 amino acids: CASSELSGSGANVLTF. The CDR3 DNA is TGTGCCAGCAGTGAGTTATCAGGCTCTGGGGCCAACGTCCTGACTTTC. The J gene is TRBJ2-6, the V gene TRBV2; no definite D call. The V end lost 3 bases, the J end lost 0 bases, and 9 bases lay between the germline ends. This CDR3 region has 16 residues. Germline loops: CDR1 SNHLY, CDR2 FYNNEI.

This chain uses TRBV15 with TRBJ2-5; a possible D gene is TRBD2 (7 bases). With the DNA end fitting TRBJ2-7 better, the J assignment may be wrong. Germline values: CDR1 LNHNV, CDR2 YYDKDF (reference sequence). This CDR3 has 14 amino acids. The CDR3 DNA reads as TGTGCCACCAGCAAGCGGGACACCTCCTACGAGCAGTACTTC. Translating it yields CATSKRDTSYEQYF.

This clone showed up just once. The chain uses TRBV30 and TRBJ2-2; 9 bases agree with TRBD1. This CDR3 comprises 13 residues. The V gene's germline CDR1 is GTSNPN and CDR2 SVGIG (reference sequence). The CDR3 DNA sequence: TGTGCTCGGGACAGGGAACACACCGGGGAGCTGTTTTTT. Translation: CARDREHTGELFF.

This clone has only a few counts. The chain recombines TRBV9 with TRBJ2-7, with 10 bases fitting TRBD2. This CDR3 spans 15 amino acids. Germline loops: CDR1 SGDLS, CDR2 YYNGEE. Trimming cost V 4 bases and J 5 bases; bases outside gene matches: 9. CDR3 sequence: CASSPSSGSSNEQYF. CDR3 bases: TGTGCCAGCAGCCCCTCTAGCGGGAGTAGTAACGAGCAGTACTTC.

The chain combines TRBV19 with TRBJ2-2; the D gene is possibly TRBD1 (6 bases). The CDR3 is made up of 15 amino acids. V shed 6 bases and J shed 2 bases, with 13 bases lying between them. Germline V gene sequence: CDR1 LNHDA, CDR2 SQIVND (reference sequence). The CDR3 protein is CASSRTEQNTGELFF. The CDR3 bases are TGTGCCAGTAGCCGGACAGAACAAAACACCGGGGAGCTGTTTTTT.

The chain recombines TRBV6-5 with TRBJ2-1; 9 bases match TRBD2. Looked up from germline, CDR1 is MNHEY and CDR2 is SVGAGI. This CDR3 contains 15 residues. Trimming at V came to 5 bases and at J to 4 bases, leaving 6 bases not matched to a gene. CDR3 bases: TGTGCCAGCAGTAGACTAGCGGAACTTTACAATGAGCAGTTCTTC. The encoded protein is CASSRLAELYNEQFF.

The chain is built from TRBV5-1 and TRBJ1-1; D is undetermined. The V gene's germline CDR1 is SGHRS and CDR2 YFSETQ. V was pared by 2 bases and J by 1 base, with 6 bases between. The CDR3 is 13 amino acids. The CDR3 sequence is CASSFQKNTEAFF. DNA of the CDR3: TGCGCCAGCAGCTTCCAGAAGAACACTGAAGCTTTCTTT.

This chain links TRBV9 with TRBJ1-2; D gene ambiguous. In germline, CDR1 is SGDLS, CDR2 YYNGEE. V was shortened by 2 bases and J by 4 bases, with 9 bases between the two germline ends. The CDR3 consists of 13 residues. The CDR3 is CASSVVDFYGYTF. CDR3 nucleotide sequence: TGTGCCAGCAGCGTGGTGGACTTCTATGGCTACACCTTC.

V and J are TRBV28 and TRBJ1-4, with D possibly matching TRBD1 (6 bases). The CDR3 spans 18 residues. V was clipped by 2 bases and J by 8 bases, with 24 bases between them. Looked up from germline, CDR1 is MDHEN and CDR2 is SYDVKM. This chain's CDR3 is CASSLVGGGGLIGEKLFF. The CDR3 nucleotides read TGTGCCAGCAGTTTAGTCGGGGGCGGGGGATTAATAGGCGAAAAACTGTTTTTT.

This rearrangement joins TRBV29-1 to TRBJ2-7; D is perhaps TRBD1 (5 bases). Germline CDR1 reads SQVTM; CDR2 reads ANQGSEA. The ends were cut back, 6 bases at V and 3 bases at J, with 12 bases in the middle. CDR3 size: 12 residues. The CDR3 DNA is TGCAGCGTCCGGACATCCGGCTACGAGCAGTACTTC. Translated: CSVRTSGYEQYF.

The V gene is TRBV29-1, the J gene TRBJ2-5, with 8 bases aligning to TRBD1. This CDR3 contains 13 residues. Germline V gives CDR1 SQVTM, CDR2 ANQGSEA. The J segment lost 2 bases and the V segment lost 5 bases, leaving 4 bases of the junction unmatched. CDR3 DNA sequence: TGCAGCGTTCGACAGGGGCCTCAAGAGACCCAGTACTTC. Its protein product is CSVRQGPQETQYF.

This chain connects TRBV7-2 to TRBJ1-1, with D hard to call. The CDR3 has 12 residues. Germline-derived CDR1 and CDR2 are SGHTA and FQGNSA. V was trimmed by 4 bases and J by 4 bases, leaving 7 bases between them. Written as DNA, the CDR3 is TGTGCCAGCAGCTGGGCACTCACTGAAGCTTTCTTT. This translates into CASSWALTEAFF.

This clone came up a few times. Distinct nucleotide sequences in the sample also encode this CDR3. The V gene is TRBV29-1, the J gene TRBJ2-7; 7 bases line up with TRBD1. There are 11 residues in the CDR3. Germline CDR1 SQVTM, CDR2 ANQGSEA. V was clipped by 7 bases and J by 2 bases; unmatched bases: 2. CDR3 amino acids: CSAGTAYEQYF. CDR3 coding DNA: TGCAGCGCCGGGACAGCCTACGAGCAGTACTTC.

This clone occurred a few times. The rearrangement uses TRBV7-3 and TRBJ2-1; weak D call: TRBD2 (6 bases). This CDR3 has 16 amino acids. Germline loops: CDR1 SGHTA, CDR2 FQGTGA. With 3 bases removed from V and 5 bases from J, the gap between germline ends came to 17 bases. CDR3 amino acids: CASSFGPDYEDNEQFF. CDR3 in DNA: TGTGCCAGCAGCTTTGGCCCGGACTATGAAGACAATGAGCAGTTCTTC.

The V gene is TRBV28, the J gene TRBJ1-5; 8 bases are a match to TRBD1. The germline CDR1 and CDR2 sequences are MDHEN and SYDVKM. The CDR3 is made up of 20 amino acids. V lost 6 bases and J lost 3; bases outside the gene matches: 22. The CDR3 loop reads CASSSRKGRGQGPSNQPQHF. CDR3 bases: TGTGCCAGCAGCTCTCGGAAAGGGAGAGGACAGGGACCTTCCAATCAGCCCCAGCATTTT.

The chain employs TRBV28 and TRBJ2-5, with 9 bases lining up with TRBD2. The trim removed 2 bases at V and 5 bases at J, leaving 12 bases unmatched. Per the germline V gene, CDR1 is MDHEN and CDR2 is SYDVKM. The CDR3 covers 17 residues. CDR3 in DNA: TGTGCCAGCAGTTTAAGGCTTGTTAGCGGGAGTTTTGAGACCCAGTACTTC. It encodes CASSLRLVSGSFETQYF.

As DNA, the CDR3 is TGTGCCAGCAGTTTCACAGGGAACACTGAAGCTTTCTTT. Translating it yields CASSFTGNTEAFF. This chain links TRBV27 with TRBJ1-1; perhaps TRBD1 as D (5 bases). Germline values: CDR1 MNHEY, CDR2 SMNVEV (reference sequence). V shed 3 bases and J shed 1 base, with 6 bases lying between them. The CDR3 consists of 13 residues.